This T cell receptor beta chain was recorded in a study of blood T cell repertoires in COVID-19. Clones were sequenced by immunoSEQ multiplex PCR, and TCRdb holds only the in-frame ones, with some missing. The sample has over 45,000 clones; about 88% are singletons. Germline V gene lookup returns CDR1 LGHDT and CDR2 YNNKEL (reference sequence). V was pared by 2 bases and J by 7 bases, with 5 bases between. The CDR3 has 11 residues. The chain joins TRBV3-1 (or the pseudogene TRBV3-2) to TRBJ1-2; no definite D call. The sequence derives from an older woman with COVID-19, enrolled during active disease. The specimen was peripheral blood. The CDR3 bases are TGTGCCAGCAGCCAACTCAGTGGCTACACCTTC. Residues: CASSQLSGYTF.